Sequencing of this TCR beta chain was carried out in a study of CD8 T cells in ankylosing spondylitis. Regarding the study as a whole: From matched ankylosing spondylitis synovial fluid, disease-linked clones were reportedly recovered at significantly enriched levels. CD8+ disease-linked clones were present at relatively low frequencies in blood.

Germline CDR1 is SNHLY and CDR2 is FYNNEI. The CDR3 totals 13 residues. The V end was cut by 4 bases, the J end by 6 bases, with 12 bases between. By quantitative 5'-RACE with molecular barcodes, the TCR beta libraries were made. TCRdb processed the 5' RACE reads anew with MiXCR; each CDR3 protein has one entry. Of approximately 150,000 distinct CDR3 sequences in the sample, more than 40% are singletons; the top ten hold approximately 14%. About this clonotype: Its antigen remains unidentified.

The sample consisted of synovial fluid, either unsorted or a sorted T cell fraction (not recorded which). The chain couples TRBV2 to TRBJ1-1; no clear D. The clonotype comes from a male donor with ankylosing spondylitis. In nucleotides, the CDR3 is TGTGCCAGCAGTGTGGGCAGTTACGCTGAAGCTTTCTTT. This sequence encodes CASSVGSYAEAFF.